A selection of T cell receptor beta chains follows, all from one sample in a study of cytomegalovirus exposure and HLA in healthy donors. TCRdb's table, derived via immunoSEQ multiplex PCR, lists solely in-frame clones and lacks some. The data contain 130,000 or so clones, around three quarters of them singletons. Sequencing was performed on PBMCs. These receptors all come from a man in his thirties or forties in good health and CMV-seronegative. CDR3s include the opening cysteine and the closing phenylalanine or tryptophan. A D gene is named only where the DNA matches it firmly. The size of a clone is reported for some rows only, either as once, few or many, or as a class for expanded clones.

.	TRBV4-1	.	TRBJ2-1	TGCGCCAGCAGCCAAGATCCTAACGATGAGCAGTTCTTC	CASSQDPNDEQFF
.	TRBV5-1	TRBD2	TRBJ2-7	TGCGCCAGCAGCTTGGAGCCAGGATCGACTAGCGGACAAATCTACGAGCAGTACTTC	CASSLEPGSTSGQIYEQYF
.	TRBV6-6	.	TRBJ1-1	TGTGCCAGCAGTTTTTCTGACAGGACTGAAGCTTTCTTT	CASSFSDRTEAFF
.	TRBV19	TRBD1	TRBJ2-7	TGTGCCAGTGCATACGGACAGGGGTACGAGCAGTACTTC	CASAYGQGYEQYF
.	TRBV29-1	.	TRBJ1-4	TGCAGCGTCGGGGTCAGGTCTAATGAAAAACTGTTTTTT	CSVGVRSNEKLFF
.	TRBV4-2	TRBD2	TRBJ2-1	TGTGCCAGCAGCTACACTAGCGGGAGTAGTAATGAGCAGTTCTTC	CASSYTSGSSNEQFF
few	TRBV4-3	TRBD1	TRBJ1-1	TGCGCCAGCAGCACCCGGACAGGGGGCACTGAAGCTTTCTTT	CASSTRTGGTEAFF
.	TRBV19	TRBD1	TRBJ1-5	TGTGCCAGTAGTATAGGGGGGACAGGGGGTGCCCAGCCCCAGCATTTT	CASSIGGTGGAQPQHF
few	TRBV20-1	.	TRBJ2-7	TGCAGTGCCACAACAGGGCTCGAGCAGTACTTC	CSATTGLEQYF
.	TRBV7-9	TRBD1	TRBJ2-5	TGTGCCAGCAGCCCGGGACAGGAGTTTGGGGAGACCCAGTACTTC	CASSPGQEFGETQYF
.	TRBV4-3	.	TRBJ2-1	TGCGCCAGCAGCCAAGATCCCTTCGTTAGAGGCAATGAGCAGTTCTTC	CASSQDPFVRGNEQFF
.	TRBV19	TRBD1	TRBJ2-1	TGTGCCAGTAGTCTACAGGGGTCCTACAATGAGCAGTTCTTC	CASSLQGSYNEQFF
.	TRBV7-9	.	TRBJ1-4	TGTGCCAGCACCCAGGGGTATACTAATGAAAAACTGTTTTTT	CASTQGYTNEKLFF
.	TRBV13	.	TRBJ2-7	TGTGCCAGCAGCTTAGGCAGAATCTCCTACGAGCAGTACTTC	CASSLGRISYEQYF
.	TRBV5-4	.	TRBJ1-4	TGTGCCAGCAGCTTGTTTGATCGGGGAGCTAATGAAAAACTGTTTTTT	CASSLFDRGANEKLFF
.	TRBV28	.	TRBJ1-5	TGTGCCAGCAGCTCGGGGAATCAGCCCCAGCATTTT	CASSSGNQPQHF
.	TRBV25-1	.	TRBJ2-5	TGTGCCAGCAGTGAATTTGGAGGGGAAGAGACCCAGTACTTC	CASSEFGGEETQYF
.	TRBV5-1	.	TRBJ2-1	TGCGCCAGCAGCTCCGAGGCGGGGATCAATGAGCAGTTCTTC	CASSSEAGINEQFF
once	TRBV28	.	TRBJ2-2	TGTGCCAGCACTAACGCGGATACGAACACCGGGGAGCTGTTTTTT	CASTNADTNTGELFF
.	TRBV5-6	.	TRBJ2-1	TGTGCCAGCAGCTTGGTTACGTTGATTACACACGAGTTCTTC	CASSLVTLITHEFF
.	TRBV4-3	.	TRBJ2-5	TGCGCCAGCAGCCAAGATCGAAGTCGCGTGGAGACCCAGTACTTC	CASSQDRSRVETQYF
.	TRBV19	.	TRBJ1-4	TGTGCCAGTAGTAGGCGACAGCTTAATGAAAAACTGTTTTTT	CASSRRQLNEKLFF
.	TRBV7-2	TRBD1	TRBJ1-4	TGTGCCAGCAGCTCCGGACAGGTTCCTAATGAAAAACTGTTTTTT	CASSSGQVPNEKLFF
.	TRBV2	TRBD1	TRBJ2-6	TGTGCCAGCCAGGGGGACAGGGTACTCTCTGGGGCCAACGTCCTGACTTTC	CASQGDRVLSGANVLTF
.	TRBV4-2	.	TRBJ2-7	TGTGCCAGCAGCCAAGACGGACATATCCGACCCCCTTACGAGCAGTACTTC	CASSQDGHIRPPYEQYF
.	TRBV11-2	.	TRBJ1-1	TGTGCCAGCAGCTTATCAGGGGTTCTCACTGAAGCTTTCTTT	CASSLSGVLTEAFF
.	TRBV5-1	TRBD1	TRBJ1-1	TGCGCCAGCAGCCGGAAATTACGGGACAGGATGAACACTGAAGCTTTCTTT	CASSRKLRDRMNTEAFF
.	TRBV19	.	TRBJ1-2	TGTGCCAGTAGTGCTCCGACAGAGAACTATGGCTACACCTTC	CASSAPTENYGYTF
once	TRBV7-2	.	TRBJ1-5	TGTGCCAGCAGCTTTTCGGGGCAGCCCCAGCATTTT	CASSFSGQPQHF
.	TRBV5-1	TRBD2	TRBJ2-7	TGCGCCAGCAGCTTGGCTAGCGGAACCTACGAGCAGTACTTC	CASSLASGTYEQYF
.	TRBV28	.	TRBJ2-7	TGTGCCAGCAGTTTCGGGATAGGAGGAAACGAGCAGTACTTC	CASSFGIGGNEQYF
.	TRBV7-2	TRBD1	TRBJ2-1	TGTGCCAGCAGCTTATCGGATGGGACAGGCTTCAACAATGAGCAGTTCTTC	CASSLSDGTGFNNEQFF
.	TRBV27	TRBD1	TRBJ1-6	TGTGCCAGCAGTTTAGGGACAGGTGAGAATTCACCCCTCCACTTT	CASSLGTGENSPLHF
.	TRBV5-4	TRBD1	TRBJ1-6	TGTGCCAGCAGCAATCCGGGACAGGGGGAATGGGCCCTCCACTTT	CASSNPGQGEWALHF
.	TRBV29-1	TRBD1	TRBJ1-2	TGCAGCGTTGCAGGGGGAGTCGGTGGCTACACCTTC	CSVAGGVGGYTF
.	TRBV15	TRBD1	TRBJ2-7	TGTGCCACCAGCGGGGGACAGGCCTACGAGCAGTACTTC	CATSGGQAYEQYF
.	TRBV7-9	.	TRBJ1-6	TGTGCCAGGCAGCCGCTATCATCGGGTTCACCCCTCCACTTT	CARQPLSSGSPLHF
.	TRBV7-2	TRBD2	TRBJ2-1	TGTGCCAGCAGCTTAGAACTAGCGGGGGGCCTTGAGCAGTTCTTC	CASSLELAGGLEQFF
.	TRBV6-5	TRBD2	TRBJ2-1	TGTGCCAGCAGTTACAGGACTAGCCTAGAAGGCAATGAGCAGTTCTTC	CASSYRTSLEGNEQFF
.	TRBV5-6	.	TRBJ2-1	TGTGCCAGCAGCTTGACAAACTACAATGAGCAGTTCTTC	CASSLTNYNEQFF
.	TRBV19	.	TRBJ1-5	TGTGCCAGTACCATCGGGTTGCATCAGCCCCAGCATTTT	CASTIGLHQPQHF
.	TRBV4-2	TRBD2	TRBJ2-2	TGTGCCAGCAGCCATCCCCGGCGGGAGAGCACCGGGGAGCTGTTTTTT	CASSHPRRESTGELFF
.	TRBV7-9	TRBD1	TRBJ2-6	TGTGCCAGCAGCCGCCTGGGACAGGGCCTCTCTGGGGCCAACGTCCTGACTTTC	CASSRLGQGLSGANVLTF
.	TRBV5-1	TRBD2	TRBJ2-3	TGCGCCAGCAGCTTGCCAGCGGGACGCACAGATACGCAGTATTTT	CASSLPAGRTDTQYF
.	TRBV30	TRBD1	TRBJ2-1	TGTGCCTGGAGTGCGGGACAGGGGGCCTACAATGAGCAGTTCTTC	CAWSAGQGAYNEQFF
.	TRBV6-4	TRBD1	TRBJ1-5	TGTGCCAGCAGTCCGGGACAGGGGACTTCATTTAGCAATCAGCCCCAGCATTTT	CASSPGQGTSFSNQPQHF
.	TRBV18	TRBD2	TRBJ2-3	TGTGCCAGCTCACCCACCGGACTAGCGGTCACAGATACGCAGTATTTT	CASSPTGLAVTDTQYF